This is a list of T cell receptor beta chains from one sample in a study of read filtering for tumor transcriptome and immune sequencing. In TCRdb, the reads were re-called with MiXCR into one record per CDR3 protein. Of about 27,000 distinct CDR3 sequences listed, about 15% are singletons. The sample consisted of a population of CD138-negative cells sorted from bone marrow. These receptors originate from a donor at least 40 years old with multiple myeloma. Both conserved end residues are part of each CDR3. The D gene is left open where the match is weak. Some rows mark clone size as missing; the rest say once, few, many or name a class of expanded clone.

d_call	cdr3_length	clone_size	v_call	j_call	cdr3_aa	cdr3_nt
TRBD1	16	many	TRBV20-1	TRBJ2-7	CSARTPLGQGVNEQYF	TGCAGTGCTAGAACCCCACTCGGACAGGGTGTCAACGAGCAGTACTTC
NA	16	many	TRBV29-1	TRBJ2-7	CSSYVQGPGFSYEQYF	TGCAGCTCTTACGTTCAGGGTCCAGGGTTTTCCTACGAGCAGTACTTC
NA	14	many	TRBV30	TRBJ2-7	CAWSGKVNSYEQYF	TGTGCCTGGAGTGGCAAAGTCAATTCCTACGAGCAGTACTTC
TRBD2	18	many	TRBV4-1	TRBJ2-6	CASSRETSGSSGANVLTF	TGCGCCAGCAGCCGAGAGACTAGCGGGAGTTCTGGGGCCAACGTCCTGACTTTC
TRBD2	14	many	TRBV10-3	TRBJ2-5	CATATSGRGETQYF	TGTGCCACTGCGACTAGCGGGAGGGGAGAGACCCAGTACTTC
NA	13	NA	TRBV30	TRBJ2-3	CAWNIGPGDTQYF	TGTGCCTGGAACATCGGCCCTGGAGATACGCAGTATTTT
NA	13	many	TRBV2	TRBJ1-2	CASRRGTGNGYTF	TGTGCCAGCAGAAGGGGAACAGGGAATGGCTACACCTTC
NA	14	many	TRBV11-3	TRBJ2-1	CASRKGPEDNEQFF	TGTGCCAGCAGGAAGGGGCCGGAAGACAATGAGCAGTTCTTC
NA	15	many	TRBV5-1	TRBJ2-6	CASSDGPPGANVLTF	TGCGCCAGCAGCGACGGTCCCCCTGGGGCCAACGTCCTGACTTTC
NA	12	many	TRBV9	TRBJ2-1	CASSVGETEQFF	TGTGCCAGCAGCGTAGGGGAGACTGAGCAGTTCTTC
TRBD2	15	many	TRBV2	TRBJ2-3	CASTKSGGTTDTQYF	TGTGCCAGCACAAAAAGCGGGGGCACGACAGATACGCAGTATTTT
NA	14	many	TRBV13	TRBJ2-7	CASSSGSLYKSQYF	TGTGCCAGCAGTTCAGGGAGTTTATATAAATCGCAGTACTTC
NA	13	NA	TRBV6-1	TRBJ2-1	CASSAWTEGERFF	TGTGCCAGCAGTGCGTGGACAGAGGGTGAACGGTTCTTC
NA	15	many	TRBV10-3	TRBJ2-1	CAISETAPGRNEQFF	TGTGCCATCAGTGAGACGGCCCCCGGCCGCAATGAGCAGTTCTTC
TRBD2	14	medium-sized	TRBV20-1	TRBJ2-1	CSARGGGLVGEQFF	TGCAGTGCTCGGGGGGGAGGGCTTGTGGGTGAGCAGTTCTTC
TRBD1	17	many	TRBV18	TRBJ1-1	CASSPRQGLRGDTEAFF	TGTGCCAGCTCACCACGACAGGGGTTAAGGGGCGACACTGAAGCTTTCTTT
NA	14	NA	TRBV28	TRBJ1-5	CASSLDGRNQPQHF	TGTGCCAGCAGTTTAGACGGACGCAATCAGCCCCAGCATTTT
NA	11	many	TRBV5-1	TRBJ1-4	CASTGTPKLFF	TGCGCCAGCACCGGGACGCCAAAACTGTTTTTT
NA	14	many	TRBV28	TRBJ2-1	CAAQWGNSYNEQFF	TGTGCCGCTCAGTGGGGTAACTCCTACAATGAGCAGTTCTTC
TRBD1	11	many	TRBV12-3/TRBV12-4	TRBJ2-1	CASKLGQGWFF	TGTGCCAGCAAACTAGGACAGGGTTGGTTCTTC
TRBD2	16	many	TRBV24-1	TRBJ2-1	CATSDSGLARYNEQFF	TGTGCCACCAGTGATTCGGGACTAGCTAGGTACAATGAGCAGTTCTTC
NA	15	many	TRBV6-1	TRBJ2-6	CASSVSGSGANVLTF	TGTGCCAGCAGTGTATCAGGCTCTGGGGCCAACGTCCTGACTTTC
NA	18	many	TRBV27	TRBJ2-5	CASSLSSTRTGTQETQYF	TGTGCCAGCAGTTTATCGTCAACTAGGACGGGTACCCAAGAGACCCAGTACTTC